The 23 T cell receptor beta chains reported below all come from one sample, sequenced in a study of blood T cell repertoires in COVID-19. Here immunoSEQ multiplex PCR was the method, and the copy in TCRdb shows in-frame clones only, minus some. The repertoire holds 75,000 to 95,000 clones, with approximately 90% as singletons. Sequencing was carried out using peripheral blood. These receptor sequences come from a woman aged 80 or over with acute or convalescent COVID-19.

This chain uses TRBV11-3 with TRBJ2-1; D is perhaps TRBD2 (6 bases). V was cut by 5 bases and J by 0 bases, with 14 bases left in between. The germline CDR1 and CDR2 sequences are SGHNT and YENEEA. CDR3 length equals 16 residues. This CDR3 reads CASSPGDLSSYNEQFF. CDR3 DNA sequence: TGTGCCAGCAGCCCTGGGGACTTGAGCTCCTACAATGAGCAGTTCTTC.

This chain joins TRBV7-3 and TRBJ2-2; 10 bases align to TRBD1. This CDR3 has 16 amino acids. The trim removed 3 bases at V and 1 base at J, leaving 2 bases unmatched. Per the germline V gene, CDR1 is SGHTA and CDR2 is FQGTGA. CDR3 sequence (DNA): TGTGCCAGCAGCTTTGGGACAGGGGTGAACACCGGGGAGCTGTTTTTT. Its translation: CASSFGTGVNTGELFF.

The chain joins TRBV6-2 or TRBV6-3 to TRBJ1-5; perhaps TRBD1 as D (5 bases). The V gene lost 2 bases and the J gene lost 3 bases, with 23 bases spanning the gap. The CDR3 contains 19 residues. Germline V gene sequence: CDR1 MNHEY, CDR2 SVGEGT. The CDR3 sequence is CASSYGVVVVGRINQPQHF. CDR3 bases: TGTGCCAGCAGTTACGGAGTGGTTGTAGTGGGGCGGATCAATCAGCCCCAGCATTTT.

A single count supports this clone. The chain uses TRBV5-1 and TRBJ2-5; 7 positions agree with TRBD2. In germline, CDR1 is SGHRS, CDR2 YFSETQ. V shed 4 bases and J 5 bases; nucleotides not matched to a gene: 11. The CDR3 runs to 15 residues. The CDR3 here is CASSEASGDTETQYF. DNA of the CDR3: TGCGCCAGCAGCGAAGCGAGCGGGGATACGGAGACCCAGTACTTC.

The chain is built from TRBV27 and TRBJ1-5; TRBD1 agrees at 10 bases. The CDR3 extends over 15 amino acids. Per germline, CDR1 MNHEY and CDR2 SMNVEV (reference sequence). V lost 5 bases, J lost 10 bases, and 11 bases stayed unmatched. The CDR3 spells CASSPGTGDNRPQHF. The CDR3 DNA reads as TGTGCCAGCAGTCCCGGGACAGGGGACAATCGACCCCAGCATTTT.

V usage is TRBV6-4 and J usage is TRBJ1-5; 8 nucleotides agree with TRBD1. Per the germline V gene, CDR1 is MRHNA and CDR2 is SNTAGT. The CDR3 extends over 13 amino acids. J gave up 8 bases and V 5 bases, and 5 bases lay outside the gene matches. The CDR3 sequence: CASSPGQDKPQHF. CDR3 DNA: TGTGCCAGCAGTCCGGGACAGGACAAGCCCCAGCATTTT.

V usage is TRBV9 and J usage is TRBJ2-4; weak D call: TRBD2 (5 bases). Germline CDR1 is SGDLS and CDR2 is YYNGEE. This CDR3 region has 14 residues. The V end lost 3 bases, the J end lost 0 bases, and 7 bases lay between the germline ends. The CDR3 sequence: CASSAGLAKNIQYF. The CDR3 DNA reads as TGTGCCAGCAGCGCCGGACTAGCCAAAAACATTCAGTACTTC.

This chain uses TRBV6-5 with TRBJ1-4; weak D call: TRBD1 (5 bases). The CDR3 is 14 amino acids. The V end lost 2 bases, the J end lost 3 bases, and 7 bases lay between the germline ends. Germline V lookup: CDR1 MNHEY, CDR2 SVGAGI. This chain's CDR3 is CASSYGGANEKLFF. CDR3 coding DNA: TGTGCCAGCAGTTACGGAGGGGCTAATGAAAAACTGTTTTTT.

The gene calls are TRBV7-2 and TRBJ2-7; TRBD2 matches 11 bases. Germline V CDR1 and CDR2: SGHTA, FQGNSA. V dropped 5 bases and J dropped 2; count of bases not matched to a gene: 11. This CDR3 has 17 amino acids. The CDR3 DNA follows: TGTGCCAGCAGCGCAACTAGCGGGGGACCCCCCCCCTACGAGCAGTACTTC. It encodes CASSATSGGPPPYEQYF.

The rearrangement uses TRBV4-2 and TRBJ2-1; TRBD2 aligns across 7 bases. The CDR3 runs 14 residues. With 0 bases clipped from V and 10 bases from J, the junction kept 6 bases outside the gene matches. Germline V gives CDR1 LGHNA, CDR2 YNFKEQ. Here the CDR3 DNA reads TGTGCCAGCAGCCAAGATCTGACAGCGGGAGAGCAGTTCTTC. It encodes CASSQDLTAGEQFF.

V is TRBV7-3 and J is TRBJ2-5; 8 bases fit TRBD2. From germline, CDR1 is SGHTA and CDR2 FQGTGA. The CDR3 sequence is 15 residues long. V shed 1 base and J 7 bases; nucleotides not matched to a gene: 8. DNA for the CDR3: TGTGCCAGCAGCTTAAAGGGACTAGGGGAGGGGACCCAGTACTTC. Translated, it gives CASSLKGLGEGTQYF.

The chain carries TRBV7-3 and TRBJ1-1; 8 positions match TRBD1. Trimming at V came to 5 bases and at J to 2 bases, leaving 4 bases not matched to a gene. This CDR3 region has 14 residues. The V gene's germline CDR1 is SGHTA and CDR2 FQGTGA. The CDR3 sequence is CASSPGQGNTEAFF. The CDR3 bases are TGTGCCAGCAGCCCCGGACAGGGAAACACTGAAGCTTTCTTT.

The V and J genes are TRBV5-1 and TRBJ1-3; D gene uncertain. In germline, CDR1 is SGHRS, CDR2 YFSETQ. The CDR3 spans 16 residues. V was trimmed by 0 bases and J by 0 bases, leaving 10 bases between them. Here the CDR3 reads CASSLVGGTSGNTIYF. In DNA, the CDR3 is TGCGCCAGCAGCTTGGTTGGCGGAACCTCTGGAAACACCATATATTTT.

The chain recombines TRBV6-2 or TRBV6-3 with TRBJ2-3; a weak D match, TRBD2 (6 bases). Trimming shortened V by 2 bases and J by 10 bases, and 13 bases separated the two germline ends. Germline-derived CDR1 and CDR2 are MNHEY and SVGEGT. The CDR3 covers 13 residues. CDR3 DNA: TGTGCCAGCAGTTACGCGGTGGGAGGAGCGCAGTATTTT. This sequence encodes CASSYAVGGAQYF.

This clone was counted once. The V gene is TRBV6-5, the J gene TRBJ2-1; the D gene is possibly TRBD1 (5 bases). The V gene lost 6 bases and the J gene lost 4 bases, with 16 bases spanning the gap. The CDR3 totals 15 residues. The V gene's germline CDR1 is MNHEY and CDR2 SVGAGI. The chain's CDR3 is CASSPRQGRYNEQFF. Here the CDR3 DNA reads TGTGCCAGCAGCCCCCGCCAGGGAAGGTACAATGAGCAGTTCTTC.

V gene TRBV18 combines with J gene TRBJ1-5, with a tentative D call TRBD1 (5 bases). V lost 2 bases, J lost 1 base, and 9 bases lay in between. CDR3 size: 15 residues. Germline lookup yields CDR1 KGHSH and CDR2 LQKENI. CDR3: CASSPGASSNQPQHF. The DNA of the CDR3 is TGTGCCAGCTCACCAGGGGCAAGCAGCAATCAGCCCCAGCATTTT.

The chain recombines TRBV15 with TRBJ2-7; the D gene is possibly TRBD2 (6 bases). The CDR3 loop spans 15 amino acids. Per the germline V gene, CDR1 is LNHNV and CDR2 is YYDKDF (reference sequence). V lost 2 bases and J lost 1, with 12 bases in between. CDR3 nucleotides: TGTGCCACCAGCAGATCTGGCGGGGCGTCCTACGAGCAGTACTTC. This encodes CATSRSGGASYEQYF.

The chain's CDR3 is CASSPIAQGGTEAFF. In DNA, the CDR3 is TGTGCCAGCTCACCGATCGCCCAGGGTGGGACTGAAGCTTTCTTT. This chain joins TRBV18 and TRBJ1-1; D possibly corresponds to TRBD1 (5 bases). With 3 bases removed from V and 5 bases from J, the gap between germline ends came to 16 bases. The CDR3 totals 15 residues. The germline gives CDR1 KGHSH, CDR2 LQKENI. Filled out from reference TRBV18 and TRBJ1-1, the complete variable domain reads NAGVMQNPRHLVRRRGQEARLRCSPMKGHSHVYWYRQLPEEGLKFMVYLQKENIIDESGMPKERFSAEFPKEGPSILRIQQVVRGDSAAYFCASSPIAQGGTEAFFGQGTRLTVV.

The rearrangement uses TRBV10-3 and TRBJ2-3; 11 positions agree with TRBD1. Trimming took 9 bases from V and 6 from J; bases not matched to a gene: 5. The germline V gene encodes CDR1 ENHRY and CDR2 SYGVKD. This CDR3 region has 13 residues. The CDR3 coding sequence is TGTGCCATGATGGACAGGGGGCGCGATACGCAGTATTTT. It yields the protein CAMMDRGRDTQYF.

The V gene is TRBV21-1, the J gene TRBJ2-7; TRBD2, the table's D call, lacks a check against the DNA. TRBV21-1 is flagged as a pseudogene. The CDR3 is made up of 13 amino acids. The CDR3 DNA reads TGTGCCGCCCTCGGGAGGGGGCACAACGAGCAGTACTTC. Translated, it gives CAALGRGHNEQYF.

This chain uses TRBV7-3 with TRBJ2-1, with no clear D. V was trimmed by 3 bases and J by 5 bases, leaving 8 bases between them. The germline V gene has CDR1 SGHTA and CDR2 FQGTGA. The CDR3 spans 13 residues. The CDR3 coding sequence is TGTGCCAGCAGCTTCCAGGTAGACAATGAGCAGTTCTTC. Residues: CASSFQVDNEQFF.

The V gene is TRBV19, the J gene TRBJ2-6, with D perhaps matching TRBD2 (6 bases). Between the trimmed V and J ends, which lost 2 bases and 3 bases, there was a span of 11 bases. The CDR3 is 16 residues long. Germline V CDR1 and CDR2: LNHDA, SQIVND (reference sequence). In DNA, the CDR3 is TGTGCCAGTAGTATAATCGGGGGAGTTGGGGCCAACGTCCTGACTTTC. Translating gives CASSIIGGVGANVLTF.

Only one count was recorded for this clone. This chain uses TRBV27 with TRBJ2-5, with 7 bases matching TRBD1. After removal of 5 bases from V and 4 bases from J, the junction contained 4 bases not matched to a gene. The germline CDR1 and CDR2 sequences are MNHEY and SMNVEV (reference sequence). There are 13 residues in the CDR3. Here the CDR3 reads CASSRQGLETQYF. CDR3 in DNA: TGTGCCAGCAGTAGACAGGGTTTAGAGACCCAGTACTTC.